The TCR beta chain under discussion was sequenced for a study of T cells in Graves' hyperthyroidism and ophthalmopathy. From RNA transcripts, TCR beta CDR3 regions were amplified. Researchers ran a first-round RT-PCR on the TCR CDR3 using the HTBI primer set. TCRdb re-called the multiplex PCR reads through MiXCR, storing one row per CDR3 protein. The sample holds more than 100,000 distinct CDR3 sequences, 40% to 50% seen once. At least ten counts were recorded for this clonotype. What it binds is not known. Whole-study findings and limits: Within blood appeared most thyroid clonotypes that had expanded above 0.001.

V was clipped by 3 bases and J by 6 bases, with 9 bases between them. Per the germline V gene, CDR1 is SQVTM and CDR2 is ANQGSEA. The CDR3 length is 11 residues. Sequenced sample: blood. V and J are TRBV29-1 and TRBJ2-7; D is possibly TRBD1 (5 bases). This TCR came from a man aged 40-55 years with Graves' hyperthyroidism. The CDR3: CSVEGPGEQYF. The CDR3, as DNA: TGCAGCGTTGAGGGGCCCGGCGAGCAGTACTTC.